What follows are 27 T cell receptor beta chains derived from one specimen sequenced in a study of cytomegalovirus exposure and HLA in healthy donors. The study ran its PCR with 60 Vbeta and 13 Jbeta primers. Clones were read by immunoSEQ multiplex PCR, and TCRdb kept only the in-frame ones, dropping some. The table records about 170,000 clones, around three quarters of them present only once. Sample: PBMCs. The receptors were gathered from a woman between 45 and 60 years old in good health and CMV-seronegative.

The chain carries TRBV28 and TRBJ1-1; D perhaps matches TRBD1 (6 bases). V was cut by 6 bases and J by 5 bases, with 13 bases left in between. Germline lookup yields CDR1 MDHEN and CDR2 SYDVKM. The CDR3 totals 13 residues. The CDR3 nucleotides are TGTGCCAGCAGCCTCGATAGGGGGACTGAAGCTTTCTTT. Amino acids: CASSLDRGTEAFF.

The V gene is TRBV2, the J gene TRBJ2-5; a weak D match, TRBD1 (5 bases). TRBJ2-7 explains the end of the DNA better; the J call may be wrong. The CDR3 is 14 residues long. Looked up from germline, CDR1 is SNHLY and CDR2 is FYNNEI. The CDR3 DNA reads TGTGCCAGCAATGGGGCCAGGAGCTCCTACGAGCAGTACTTC. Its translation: CASNGARSSYEQYF.

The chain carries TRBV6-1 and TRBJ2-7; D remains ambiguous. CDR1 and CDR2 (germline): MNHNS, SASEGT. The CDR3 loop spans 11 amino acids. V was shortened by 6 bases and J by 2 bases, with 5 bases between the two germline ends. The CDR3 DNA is TGTGCCAGCAGCCAGACCTACGAGCAGTACTTC. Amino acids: CASSQTYEQYF.

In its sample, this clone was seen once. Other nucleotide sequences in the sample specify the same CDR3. The CDR3 DNA is TGTGCCAGCAGCTTAAACAGGAACACCGGGGAGCTGTTTTTT. It is translated as CASSLNRNTGELFF. V gene TRBV7-9 combines with J gene TRBJ2-2; D ambiguous. The CDR3 runs to 14 residues. Germline V gene sequence: CDR1 SEHNR, CDR2 FQNEAQ (reference sequence). V gave up 2 bases and J gave up 1 base, with 5 bases separating them. The whole variable domain, remainder taken from reference TRBV7-9 and TRBJ2-2, is DTGVSQNPRHKITKRGQNVTFRCDPISEHNRLYWYRQTLGQGPEFLTYFQNEAQLEKSRLLSDRFSAERPKGSFSTLEIQRTEQGDSAMYLCASSLNRNTGELFFGEGSRLTVL.

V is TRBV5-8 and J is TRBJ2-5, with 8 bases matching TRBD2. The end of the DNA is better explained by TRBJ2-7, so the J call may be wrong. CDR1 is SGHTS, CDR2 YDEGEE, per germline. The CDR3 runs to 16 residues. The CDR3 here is CASSYPPGGSSYEQYF. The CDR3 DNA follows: TGTGCCAGCAGCTACCCTCCGGGAGGGAGCTCCTACGAGCAGTACTTC.

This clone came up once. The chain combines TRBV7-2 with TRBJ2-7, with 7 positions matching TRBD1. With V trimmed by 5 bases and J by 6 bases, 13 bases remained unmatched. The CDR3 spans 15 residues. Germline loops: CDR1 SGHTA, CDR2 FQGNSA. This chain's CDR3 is CASSPRQGALSEQYF. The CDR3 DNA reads TGTGCCAGCAGCCCTCGACAGGGAGCATTAAGCGAGCAGTACTTC.

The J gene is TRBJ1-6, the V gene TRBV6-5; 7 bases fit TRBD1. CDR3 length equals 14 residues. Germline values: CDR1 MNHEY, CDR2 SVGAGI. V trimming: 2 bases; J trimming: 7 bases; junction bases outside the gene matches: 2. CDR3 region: CASSYEGANSPLHF. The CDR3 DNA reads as TGTGCCAGCAGTTACGAGGGGGCGAATTCACCCCTCCACTTT.

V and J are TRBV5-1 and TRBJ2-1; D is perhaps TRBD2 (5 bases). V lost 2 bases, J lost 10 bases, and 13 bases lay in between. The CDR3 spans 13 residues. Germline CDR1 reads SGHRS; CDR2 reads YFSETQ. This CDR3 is CASSFGERREQFF. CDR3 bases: TGCGCCAGCAGCTTCGGGGAGAGAAGGGAGCAGTTCTTC.

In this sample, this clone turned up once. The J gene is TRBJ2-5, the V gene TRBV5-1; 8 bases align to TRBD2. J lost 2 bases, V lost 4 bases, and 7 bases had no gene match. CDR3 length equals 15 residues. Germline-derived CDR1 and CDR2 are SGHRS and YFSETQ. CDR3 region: CASSNSLAGQETQYF. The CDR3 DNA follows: TGCGCCAGCAGCAACTCTTTAGCGGGACAAGAGACCCAGTACTTC.

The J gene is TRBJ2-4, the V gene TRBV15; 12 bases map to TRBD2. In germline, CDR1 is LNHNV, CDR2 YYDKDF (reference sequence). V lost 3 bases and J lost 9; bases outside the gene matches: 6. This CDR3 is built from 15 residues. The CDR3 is CATSSGTSGSVIQYF. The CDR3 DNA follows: TGTGCCACCAGCAGCGGGACTAGCGGGTCGGTCATTCAGTACTTC.

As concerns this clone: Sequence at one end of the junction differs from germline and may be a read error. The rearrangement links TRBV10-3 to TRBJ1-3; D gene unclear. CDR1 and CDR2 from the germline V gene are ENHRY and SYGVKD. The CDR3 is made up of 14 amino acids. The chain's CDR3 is CAIRPGTAGSTIYF. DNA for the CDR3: TGTGCCATCAGGCCAGGAACAGCTGGAAGCACCATATATTTT.

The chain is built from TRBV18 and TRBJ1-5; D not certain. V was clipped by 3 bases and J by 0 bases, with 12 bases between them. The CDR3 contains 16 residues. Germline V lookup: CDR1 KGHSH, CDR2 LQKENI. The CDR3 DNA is TGTGCCAGCTCACCGTCGACGGGAAATAGCAATCAGCCCCAGCATTTT. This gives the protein CASSPSTGNSNQPQHF.

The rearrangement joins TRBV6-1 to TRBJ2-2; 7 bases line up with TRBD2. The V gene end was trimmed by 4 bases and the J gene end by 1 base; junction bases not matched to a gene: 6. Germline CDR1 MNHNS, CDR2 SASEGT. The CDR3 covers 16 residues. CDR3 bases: TGTGCCAGCAGTGCCAACCGCGGGAGGAACACCGGGGAGCTGTTTTTT. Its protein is CASSANRGRNTGELFF.

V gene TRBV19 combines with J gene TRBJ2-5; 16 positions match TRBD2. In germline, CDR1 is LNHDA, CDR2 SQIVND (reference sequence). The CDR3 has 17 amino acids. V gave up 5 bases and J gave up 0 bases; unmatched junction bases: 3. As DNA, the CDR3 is TGTGCCAGTAGTGCGGGACTAGCGGGAGGGTACCAAGAGACCCAGTACTTC. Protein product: CASSAGLAGGYQETQYF. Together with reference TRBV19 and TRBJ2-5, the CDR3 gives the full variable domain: DGGITQSPKYLFRKEGQNVTLSCEQNLNHDAMYWYRQDPGQGLRLIYYSQIVNDFQKGDIAEGYSVSREKKESFPLTVTSAQKNPTAFYLCASSAGLAGGYQETQYFGPGTRLLVL.

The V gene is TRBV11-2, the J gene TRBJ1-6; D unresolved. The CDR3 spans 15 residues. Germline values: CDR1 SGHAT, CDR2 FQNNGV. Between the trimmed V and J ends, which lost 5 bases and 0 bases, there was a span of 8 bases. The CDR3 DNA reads TGTGCCAGCAGCCTAGGGAGCTCCTATAATTCACCCCTCCACTTT. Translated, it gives CASSLGSSYNSPLHF.

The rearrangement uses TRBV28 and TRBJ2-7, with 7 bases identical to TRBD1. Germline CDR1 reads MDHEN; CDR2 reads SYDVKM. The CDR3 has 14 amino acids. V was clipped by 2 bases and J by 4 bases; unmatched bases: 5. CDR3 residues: CASSLAGTEYEQYF. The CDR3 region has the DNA TGTGCCAGCAGTTTAGCCGGGACAGAGTACGAGCAGTACTTC.

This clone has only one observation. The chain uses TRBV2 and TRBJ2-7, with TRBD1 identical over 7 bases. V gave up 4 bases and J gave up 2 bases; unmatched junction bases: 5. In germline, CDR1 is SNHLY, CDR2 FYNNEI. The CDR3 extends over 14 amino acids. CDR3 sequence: CASSGGQLTYEQYF. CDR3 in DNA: TGTGCCAGCAGTGGGGGACAGCTTACCTACGAGCAGTACTTC.

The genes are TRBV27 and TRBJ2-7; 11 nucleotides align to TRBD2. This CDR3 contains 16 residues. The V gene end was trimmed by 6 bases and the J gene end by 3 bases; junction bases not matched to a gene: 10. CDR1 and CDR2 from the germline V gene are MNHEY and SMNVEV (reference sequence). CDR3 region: CASSHRSGLADYEQYF. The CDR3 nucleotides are TGTGCCAGCAGCCATCGATCGGGACTAGCGGACTACGAGCAGTACTTC.

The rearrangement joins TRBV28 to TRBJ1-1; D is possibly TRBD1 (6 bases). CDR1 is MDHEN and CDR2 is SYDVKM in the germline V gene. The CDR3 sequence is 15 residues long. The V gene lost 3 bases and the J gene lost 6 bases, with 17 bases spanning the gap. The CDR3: CASSFSQGKGAEAFF. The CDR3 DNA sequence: TGTGCCAGCAGTTTTTCCCAGGGAAAGGGGGCTGAAGCTTTCTTT.

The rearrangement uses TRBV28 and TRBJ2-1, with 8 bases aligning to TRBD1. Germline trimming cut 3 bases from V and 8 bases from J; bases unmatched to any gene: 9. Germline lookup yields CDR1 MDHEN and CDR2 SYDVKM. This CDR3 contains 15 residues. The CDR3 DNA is TGTGCCAGCAGTTTCCCGGTCGACAGGGGCGATGAGCAGTTCTTC. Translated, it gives CASSFPVDRGDEQFF.

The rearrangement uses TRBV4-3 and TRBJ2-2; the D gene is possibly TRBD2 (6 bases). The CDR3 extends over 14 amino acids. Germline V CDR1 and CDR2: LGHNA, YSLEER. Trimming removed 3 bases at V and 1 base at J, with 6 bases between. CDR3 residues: CASSQGLNTGELFF. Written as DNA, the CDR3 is TGCGCCAGCAGCCAGGGACTGAACACCGGGGAGCTGTTTTTT.

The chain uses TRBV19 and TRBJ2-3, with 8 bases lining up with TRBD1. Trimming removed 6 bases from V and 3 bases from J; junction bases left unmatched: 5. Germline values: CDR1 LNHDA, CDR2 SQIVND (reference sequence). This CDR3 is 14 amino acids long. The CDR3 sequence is CASRNRGFTDTQYF. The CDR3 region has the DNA TGTGCCAGTAGGAACAGGGGGTTTACAGATACGCAGTATTTT.

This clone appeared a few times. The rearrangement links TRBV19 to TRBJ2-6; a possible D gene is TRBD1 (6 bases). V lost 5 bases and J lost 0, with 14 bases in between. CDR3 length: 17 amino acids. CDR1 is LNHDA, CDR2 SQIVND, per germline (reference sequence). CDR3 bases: TGTGCCAGTAGTTCCGGACAGAGACTCTCTGGGGCCAACGTCCTGACTTTC. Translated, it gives CASSSGQRLSGANVLTF. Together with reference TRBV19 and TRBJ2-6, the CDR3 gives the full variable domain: DGGITQSPKYLFRKEGQNVTLSCEQNLNHDAMYWYRQDPGQGLRLIYYSQIVNDFQKGDIAEGYSVSREKKESFPLTVTSAQKNPTAFYLCASSSGQRLSGANVLTFGAGSRLTVL.

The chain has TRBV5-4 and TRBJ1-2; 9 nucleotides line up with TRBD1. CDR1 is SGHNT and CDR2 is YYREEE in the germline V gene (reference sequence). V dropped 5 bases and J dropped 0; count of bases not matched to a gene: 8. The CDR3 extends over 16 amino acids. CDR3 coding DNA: TGTGCCAGCAGGAGGGACAGGGCGGCTTCTAACTATGGCTACACCTTC. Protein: CASRRDRAASNYGYTF.

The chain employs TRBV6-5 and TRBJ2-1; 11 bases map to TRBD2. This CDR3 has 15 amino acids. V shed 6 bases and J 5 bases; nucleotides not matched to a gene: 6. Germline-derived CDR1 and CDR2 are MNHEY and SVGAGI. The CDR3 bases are TGTGCCAGCAGCTGGGGACTAGCGGTAAACAATGAGCAGTTCTTC. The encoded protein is CASSWGLAVNNEQFF.

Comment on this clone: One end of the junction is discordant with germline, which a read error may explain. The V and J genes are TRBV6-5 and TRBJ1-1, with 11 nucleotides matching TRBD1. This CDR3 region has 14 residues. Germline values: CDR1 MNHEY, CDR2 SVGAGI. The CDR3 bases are TGTGCCAGCACTGGGGACAGGGGGAACGCTGAAGCTTTCTTT. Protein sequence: CASTGDRGNAEAFF.

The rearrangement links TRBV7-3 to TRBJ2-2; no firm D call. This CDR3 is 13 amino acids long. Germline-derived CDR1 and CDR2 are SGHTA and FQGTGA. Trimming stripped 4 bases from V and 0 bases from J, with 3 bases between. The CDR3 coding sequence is TGTGCCAGCAGCTCATCGAACACCGGGGAGCTGTTTTTT. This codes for CASSSSNTGELFF.